This TCR beta chain was obtained from a study of T cell clusters in autoimmune cytopenias. Findings and caveats of the study: Primary autoimmune cytopenia patients appeared to lack physiological T cell clusters present in healthy donors.

Remarks on this clonotype: The antigen remains unidentified.

Germline CDR1 reads SGHRS; CDR2 reads YFSETQ. The CDR3 is made up of 17 amino acids. Multiplex touch-down PCR amplified TRB using TRB-A and TRB-B pools in one tube. TCRdb reprocessed the multiplex PCR reads and keeps a single row for each CDR3 protein, giving no DNA. Here the sample table reports about 1,500 distinct CDR3 sequences. Some 34,000 genome equivalents of blood DNA were amplified for TRB. The same data also went into a second study, on T cell repertoires in aging, cancer and after chemotherapy. That report notes: No conclusions about immunological memory after chemotherapy can be drawn from the repertoire data.

Sample: peripheral blood. The sequence came from a human donor with chronic lymphocytic leukemia. V is TRBV5-1 and J is TRBJ2-1. CDR3 amino acids: CASSLSVGRSSYNEQFF.